This entry lists 4 T cell receptor beta chains sequenced from one sample in a study of sequential checkpoint blockade in melanoma. Method: immunoSEQ multiplex PCR; TCRdb's copy keeps in-frame clones and lacks some. The table records 7,000 to 9,000 clones, approximately 22% of them present only once. Treatment indicated: randomized to nivolumab then ipilimumab (arm A) or the reverse (arm B). The material was tumor tissue (inferred from file names), obtained from a patient given nivolumab and ipilimumab in sequence. These receptors all come from a human donor with melanoma.

In this sample, this clone turned up once. The chain uses TRBV19 and TRBJ1-1, with TRBD1 identical over 8 bases. Germline V CDR1 and CDR2: LNHDA, SQIVND (reference sequence). V shed 7 bases and J 1 base; nucleotides not matched to a gene: 5. There are 14 residues in the CDR3. CDR3 loop: CASKVGQGNTEAFF. The CDR3 region has the DNA TGTGCCAGTAAGGTCGGACAGGGGAACACTGAAGCTTTCTTT.

This chain links TRBV11-3 with TRBJ2-7; D assignment may be TRBD1 or TRBD2 (5 bases each). CDR1 is SGHNT, CDR2 YENEEA, per germline. V lost 7 bases, J lost 3 bases, and 16 bases lay in between. There are 14 residues in the CDR3. The CDR3 sequence: CASIPGAGLYEQYF. CDR3 nucleotide sequence: TGTGCCAGCATCCCCGGGGCCGGACTCTACGAGCAGTACTTC.

This clone is medium-sized within its sample. This chain joins TRBV9 and TRBJ2-2; D not certain. The CDR3 totals 14 residues. Between the trimmed V and J ends, which lost 0 bases and 1 base, there was a span of 4 bases. Germline V lookup: CDR1 SGDLS, CDR2 YYNGEE. The CDR3 reads CASSVGGNTGELFF. The CDR3 region has the DNA TGTGCCAGCAGCGTAGGGGGGAACACCGGGGAGCTGTTTTTT.

The chain joins TRBV29-1 to TRBJ1-2; D is undetermined. Trimming pared 5 bases from V and 7 bases from J, leaving 14 bases between. CDR3 size: 12 residues. The V gene's germline CDR1 is SQVTM and CDR2 ANQGSEA. CDR3 amino acids: CSVRTLQPGYTF. The DNA for the CDR3 is TGCAGCGTTCGGACCTTGCAACCTGGCTACACCTTC.